Sequencing of this TCR beta chain was carried out in a study of beta chain features in type 1 diabetes. Points on this clone: Its antigen is unidentified. The sample has other DNA sequences that encode this CDR3 too.

Study-level points and caveats: Because the template was cDNA, high-expressing cells might be over-represented.

Reverse transcribing all isolated RNA meant expressed TCRB transcripts were sequenced. Generated by immunoSEQ multiplex PCR, the TCRdb table keeps only in-frame clones and is missing some. This table has some 150,000 clones, 8.5% to 14% appearing once. Sequencing was carried out using central memory CD4+ T cells from blood. The clonotype was recovered from a man aged 18-30 years in good health.

CDR3 DNA: TGCGCCAGCAGCTTGGACAGGCCTAACACTGAAGCTTTCTTT. This translates into CASSLDRPNTEAFF. The chain employs TRBV5-1 and TRBJ1-1, with D tentatively TRBD1 (5 bases). V was cut by 0 bases and J by 2 bases, with 8 bases left in between. Germline V gene sequence: CDR1 SGHRS, CDR2 YFSETQ. The CDR3 is 14 amino acids. The variable domain in full, completed from reference TRBV5-1 and TRBJ1-1, reads KAGVTQTPRYLIKTRGQQVTLSCSPISGHRSVSWYQQTPGQGLQFLFEYFSETQRNKGNFPGRFSGRQFSNSRSEMNVSTLELGDSALYLCASSLDRPNTEAFFGQGTRLTVV.